Reported below is one T cell receptor beta chain. This clone's antigen is unknown. Base qualities are missing; no much larger clone stands one base away. The data are from a study of cytomegalovirus exposure and HLA in healthy donors (dated by TCRdb to about 2017). About the full investigation: In an earlier analysis of about 560 of the donors, 276 Gb of sequence data and 90 million to 120 million unique TCR beta sequences from 180 million or so T cells were reported. Roughly 5 DR-DQ haplotypes were handled as single units for association and clustering, since linkage in the cohort was strong. The number of typed donors differed by locus: roughly 629-630 for A, B, C, DRB1 and DQB1; roughly 510 for DQA1; some 610 for DPA1; and roughly 490 for DPB1. Across some 400 genotyped donors of the cohort, an average of about 240,000 unique TCR beta nucleotide sequences per donor were sequenced, and approximately 17% of those sequences were non-productive. An earlier analysis of 450 to 750 of the donors used high-throughput TCR beta sequencing to judge whether each TCR beta V gene segment behaved as functional or pseudogenic. Around 320 gigabases of sequencing data and roughly 90 million unique TCR sequences were included in an early release covering over 600 HLA-typed donors. HLA typing included class I and class II loci at four-digit resolution. In addition to the first cohort of around 670 subjects, a separate validation cohort of approximately 130 different subjects was used. Rather than using new phenotypic data, the later analysis identified candidate immune exposures from TCR beta sequences and from how often those sequences occurred across donors. The study aimed to test whether cataloging public T cell receptors could reveal signatures of past pathogen exposure. All discovery cohort repertoires had been generated on a single sequencing platform. To predict cytomegalovirus infection status, the study combined high-throughput TCR immunosequencing, statistical association of individual TCRs with disease status, and machine learning. In a later analysis, previously published TCR beta repertoires from 500 to 750 donors were re-analyzed and high-resolution HLA genotyping was added so that TCR occurrence patterns could be studied. The study profiled the T cell repertoires of around 700 subjects by immunosequencing and related them to cytomegalovirus serostatus. Donor age, sex, ethnicity and CMV serostatus were compiled together with the repertoire data. A later genetic analysis took genome-wide SNP genotypes for about 55% of the 666 donors and used that subset as a discovery cohort. Of the 398 genotyped donors, over 65% fell in the genetic ancestry cluster associated with self-reported Caucasian donors.

The germline V gene sets CDR1 to MNHEY and CDR2 to SVGAGI. V lost 2 bases and J lost 0 bases; the stretch between them is 3 bases long. The CDR3 numbers 13 residues from cysteine through phenylalanine. The sequence is cut down to CDR3 DNA, 39 bases in frame from base 1. Overall study outcomes, separate from this receptor: A further reported finding was that TCR beta sequences accurately predicted the HLA-A and HLA-B alleles for most subjects in the first cohort. Because counts were too low, about 18 rarely observed V segments, including chromosome 9 orphons, were excluded from the earlier analysis of 587 of the donors. Because some donors lacked HLA typing at each locus, the association tests relied only on the typed subset. According to the authors, the approach could potentially be generalized to other disease states and immunological phenotypes. This cohort had only TCR beta chains sequenced, and the lack of alpha or paired-chain data limited which features could be detected. While some public TCRs were present in many individuals, most TCR sequences turned up only very rarely across donors. Sequencing depth was assumed to be roughly uniform across donors in the presence/absence analyses, though that assumption may not hold. According to a later genetic analysis, donors in an Asian-associated ancestry cluster had fewer N-insertions in productive TCRs than the approximately 630-donor mean. Immune exposure information for the cohort was limited to CMV serostatus. In vitro tests confirmed that a few of the cytomegalovirus-associated TCR beta chains recognize cytomegalovirus antigens. An association between a missense DCLRE1C variant and V-gene and J-gene trimming of TCR beta chains was found in a later genetic analysis and replicated in an independent cohort. Some IMGT-functional V segments, including TRBV6-2 and TRBV6-3, could not be distinguished by the 87-base-pair reads and were therefore excluded. Strong co-occurrence of HLA alleles, especially DR and DQ, made assigning TCR associations to individual alleles difficult. In a later analysis, HLA-associated TCR beta chains were found to be more clonally expanded and to have lower generation probabilities than equally common non-associated chains. A later analysis found that TCR association rates varied across HLA loci, with DRB1 alleles showing the most associated TCRs and HLA-C alleles the fewest. The classifier was reported to diagnose cytomegalovirus status with high specificity and sensitivity in both the original cohort and the validation cohort. A later analysis found that most CMV-associated TCR beta chains appeared HLA-restricted, with HLA associations seemingly driven largely by CMV exposure. A cluster of highly shared sequence variants was judged likely to represent a technical artifact of the sequencing pipeline. In an earlier analysis of about 540 of the donors, most TCR beta V segments were observed in productive rearrangements about 90% or about 30% of the time, broadly matching IMGT annotations. A later analysis associated 16,951 TCR beta sequences with specific HLA alleles at a false discovery rate of 0.05. A later analysis reported that several top co-occurrence clusters appeared linked to parvovirus B19, influenza, CMV and Epstein-Barr virus. The study gave a list of about 170 TCR beta chains associated with cytomegalovirus. Linkage disequilibrium might explain the correlated functional status among segregating V segments, but an unknown experimental factor could not be excluded.

Libraries were made using the immunoSEQ multiplex PCR assay. For the multiplex PCR, a mixture combining 60 forward primers for TCR Vbeta segments and 13 reverse primers for TCR Jbeta segments was used. A multiplex PCR assay on genomic DNA amplified the CDR3 region of rearranged TCR beta genes. Amplified TCR beta libraries were sequenced as 87-base-pair reads on the Illumina HiSeq System. The study's own analysis went as follows. A later analysis counted about 80 million unique TCR beta chains across the 666 repertoires, and 9.5 million to 11 million of these chains were shared by at least two donors. A nearest-neighbor algorithm error-corrected the raw reads and collapsed the reads into unique sequences, merging closely related sequences to remove PCR and sequencing errors. V, D and J gene segments were assigned by aligning CDR3 sequences to IMGT reference sequences. For a sequence to be retained, a match of at least six nucleotides was required to both a V gene segment and a J gene segment. Rearrangements were called productive when the CDR3 lacked stop codons and stayed in frame with V and J; all others were non-productive. Following IMGT convention, CDR3 was defined as the stretch from the second conserved V-encoded cysteine to the conserved J-encoded phenylalanine. Sequences without an unambiguous match to a single V gene segment were excluded from the earlier analysis of a few hundred of the donors. In an earlier analysis of several hundred of the donors, V segments were called functional above 56.7% productive rearrangements and were called segregating when the between-donor standard deviation exceeded 5%. A statistical classification framework was built for diagnosing cytomegalovirus status from the catalog of TCR beta chain sequences. A later analysis assigned V and J genes by comparing TCR nucleotide sequences with IMGT/GENE-DB human TR gene sequences. The TCRdist pipeline was used in a later analysis to assign CDR3 sequences and most-parsimonious VDJ recombination scenarios. In a later analysis, every TCR beta chain was defined by the combination of its CDR3 amino acid sequence and its V-gene family, and reads without a unique V-gene family were dropped. In a later analysis, 450 to 600 highly shared, low-generation-probability nucleotide sequences were removed to address suspected cross-contamination and a sequencing artifact. A later analysis calculated a clonal expansion index for each public chain from normalized within-repertoire ranks of inferred template counts. In a later analysis, generation probabilities were computed with a VDJ recombination model fitted to out-of-frame rearrangements, and the resulting probabilities were checked against IGoR. A later analysis scored TCR-TCR, TCR-HLA and TCR-CMV co-occurrence with hypergeometric tests, applying a repertoire-size bias correction to TCR pairs. To estimate false discovery rates, a later analysis permuted the HLA or CMV assignments 20 times. A later analysis grouped co-occurring TCRs with DBSCAN, adding TCRdist sequence similarity when clustering within HLA-allele-positive subsets. Co-occurrence clustering excluded repertoires with fewer than 30,000 or more than 120,000 public chains, plus five with anomalous nucleotide sharing. Sourced from immuneACCESS, this table was stored by TCRdb with only in-frame sequences that have V and J called. A share of the clones is absent; for the studies checked, an unresolved V gene accounts for under half, and the remainder has no known explanation. V and J calls and clone size follow that table, whereas D and trimming were derived from the DNA. For this sample the table gives under 200,000 clones, of which roughly 74% were detected only once. The leading ten clones occupy 4.9% of the sample.

The cohort consisted of more than 650 healthy bone marrow donors. At the time of sampling, every cohort member was nominally healthy, though immune exposures that went unrecorded were likely present. The donor tested CMV seronegative and was one of the 352 seronegative cohort members. Each donor provided a peripheral blood sample, and peripheral blood mononuclear cells were used for TCR beta sequencing. The Qiagen DNeasy Blood Extraction Kit was used to extract genomic DNA from the blood cell samples. This TCR derives from a male donor in good health and CMV-seronegative. In this chain, TRBV6-5 is recombined with TRBJ2-3, with no D gene named confidently. Specimen: PBMCs. In nucleotide form, the sequence is TGTGCCAGCAGTTACCAGAGCACAGATACGCAGTATTTT. Its coded protein is CASSYQSTDTQYF.